This T cell receptor beta chain emerged from a study of T-cell memory formation after mild COVID-19. Study observations and caveats: Pre-infection memory contained some responding clones, which suggested that cross-reactive memory had joined.

This clonotype was seen more than once but under ten times. Its target is unknown. Trimming shortened V by 10 bases and J by 2 bases, and 9 bases separated the two germline ends. Germline-derived CDR1 and CDR2 are LNHDA and SQIVND (reference sequence). The CDR3 runs 12 residues. From the 5' RACE reads, TCRdb called clonotypes with MiXCR, one entry per CDR3 protein. The sample consists of under 200,000 distinct CDR3 sequences, more than 9% of them appearing once. This rearrangement joins TRBV19 to TRBJ1-5, with D unresolved. Specimen: PBMCs or a T cell subset sorted from them (not recorded which). This TCR was recovered from a man between 18 and 35 years old who had mild COVID-19 (a few samples of this study predate the infection). Cell type and time point are not known. The CDR3 coding sequence is TGTGCCACCACCCCCGGCAATCAGCCCCAGCATTTT. This sequence encodes CATTPGNQPQHF.